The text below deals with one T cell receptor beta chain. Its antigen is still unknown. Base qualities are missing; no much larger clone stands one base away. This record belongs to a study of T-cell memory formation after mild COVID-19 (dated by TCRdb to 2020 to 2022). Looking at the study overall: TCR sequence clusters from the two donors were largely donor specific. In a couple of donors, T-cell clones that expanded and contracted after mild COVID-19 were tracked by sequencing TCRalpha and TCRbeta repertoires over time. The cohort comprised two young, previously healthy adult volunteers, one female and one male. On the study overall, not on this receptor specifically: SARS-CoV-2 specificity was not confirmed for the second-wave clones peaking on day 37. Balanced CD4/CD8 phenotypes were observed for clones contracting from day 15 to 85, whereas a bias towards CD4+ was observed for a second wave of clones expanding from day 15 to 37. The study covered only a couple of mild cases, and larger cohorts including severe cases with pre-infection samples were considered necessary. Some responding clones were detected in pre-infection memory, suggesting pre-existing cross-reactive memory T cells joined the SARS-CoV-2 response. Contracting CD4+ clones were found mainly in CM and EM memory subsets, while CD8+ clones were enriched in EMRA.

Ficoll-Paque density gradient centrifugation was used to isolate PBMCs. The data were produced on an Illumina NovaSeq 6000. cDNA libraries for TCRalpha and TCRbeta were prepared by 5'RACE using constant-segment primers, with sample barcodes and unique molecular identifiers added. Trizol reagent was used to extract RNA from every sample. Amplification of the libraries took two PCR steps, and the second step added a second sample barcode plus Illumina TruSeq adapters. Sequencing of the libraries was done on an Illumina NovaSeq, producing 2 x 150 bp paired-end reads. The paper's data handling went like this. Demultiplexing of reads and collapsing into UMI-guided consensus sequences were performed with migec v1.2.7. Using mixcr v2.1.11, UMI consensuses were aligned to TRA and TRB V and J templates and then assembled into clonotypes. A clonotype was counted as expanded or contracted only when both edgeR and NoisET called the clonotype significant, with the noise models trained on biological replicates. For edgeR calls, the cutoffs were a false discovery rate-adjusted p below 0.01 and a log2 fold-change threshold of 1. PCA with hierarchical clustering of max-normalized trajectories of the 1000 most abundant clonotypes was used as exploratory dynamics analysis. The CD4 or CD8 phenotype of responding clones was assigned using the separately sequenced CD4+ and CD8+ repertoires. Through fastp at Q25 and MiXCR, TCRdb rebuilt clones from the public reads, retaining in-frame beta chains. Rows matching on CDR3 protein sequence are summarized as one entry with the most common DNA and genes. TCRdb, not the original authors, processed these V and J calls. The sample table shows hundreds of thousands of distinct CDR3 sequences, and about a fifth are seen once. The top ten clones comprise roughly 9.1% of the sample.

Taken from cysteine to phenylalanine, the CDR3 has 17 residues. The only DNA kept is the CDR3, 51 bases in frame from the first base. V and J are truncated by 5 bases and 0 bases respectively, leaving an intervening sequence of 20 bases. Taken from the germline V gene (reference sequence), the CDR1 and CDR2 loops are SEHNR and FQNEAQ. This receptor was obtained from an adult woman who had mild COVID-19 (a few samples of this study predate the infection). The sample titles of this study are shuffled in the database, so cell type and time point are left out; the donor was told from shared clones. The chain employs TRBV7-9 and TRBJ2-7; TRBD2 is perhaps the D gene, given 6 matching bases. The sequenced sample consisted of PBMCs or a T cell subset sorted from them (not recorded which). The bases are TGTGCCAGCAGCGCAAAAGGCTACAGGACTACCTCCTACGAGCAGTACTTC. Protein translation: CASSAKGYRTTSYEQYF.